Below, one T cell receptor beta chain is given with its context. Its antigen remains undetermined. No much larger clonotype is one base removed from it; base qualities were not supplied. The donors belonged to the validation cohort of around 120 subjects, which was separate from the approximately 700-subject first cohort. V is clipped by 5 bases and J by 2 bases, and the sequence between their germline boundaries is 9 bases long. As encoded in the germline V gene, CDR1 is MNHNS while CDR2 is SASEGT. Including cysteine and phenylalanine, the CDR3 has 13 amino acids. Only CDR3 DNA is held: 39 bases, read in frame from base 1. The protocol used for the library was the immunoSEQ multiplex PCR assay. Turning to the authors' computational methods: A statistical classification framework was developed to diagnose cytomegalovirus status using the catalog of TCR beta chain sequences. The source is immuneACCESS, and TCRdb retained only in-frame sequences with V and J called. Part of the clones is not carried over; for the studies checked, unresolved V genes explain less than half of this, and the remainder is unexplained. V and J calls and clone size are those listed in that table; D and trimming were worked out from the DNA. In all, the sample holds about 350,000 clones, and roughly 87% of those were seen once. The ten largest clonotypes hold roughly 1.2% of the sample.

The sample originates from a study of cytomegalovirus exposure and HLA in healthy donors (dated by TCRdb to the late 2010s). Some background on the complete study: According to a later analysis, one platform produced both the 120 validation repertoires and the 666 repertoires of the first cohort. The aim of the study was to test whether cataloging public T cell receptors could identify signatures of past pathogen exposure. A separate validation cohort of roughly 110 different subjects was used in addition to the roughly 700-subject first cohort. To predict cytomegalovirus infection status, the study combined high-throughput TCR immunosequencing, statistical association of individual TCRs with disease status, and machine learning.

The research as a whole found: The classifier was reported to diagnose cytomegalovirus status with high specificity and sensitivity in both the original and validation cohorts. A later analysis lacked HLA typing for the validation cohort, so it scored co-occurrence in that cohort across all 110 or so repertoires. Of the cluster scores, roughly 93% were above 0 in a later analysis, which found that TCRs clustered in the first cohort also tended to co-occur in the approximately 110 validation repertoires. In vitro tests confirmed that a few of the cytomegalovirus-associated TCR beta chains recognize cytomegalovirus antigens. The study listed 164 TCR beta chains as associated with cytomegalovirus. The authors suggested that the approach could potentially be extended to other disease states and immunological phenotypes. Across donors, most TCR sequences were observed very rarely, whereas some public TCRs were present in many individuals.

The rearranged segments are TRBV6-1 and TRBJ1-1; TRBD1 is perhaps the D gene, given 6 matching bases. The source material was PBMCs. The clonotype comes from a woman aged 25 to 39 in good health and CMV-seropositive. The CDR3 protein: CASSQQGNTEAFF. Here is the DNA: TGTGCCAGCAGTCAACAGGGTAACACTGAAGCTTTCTTT.